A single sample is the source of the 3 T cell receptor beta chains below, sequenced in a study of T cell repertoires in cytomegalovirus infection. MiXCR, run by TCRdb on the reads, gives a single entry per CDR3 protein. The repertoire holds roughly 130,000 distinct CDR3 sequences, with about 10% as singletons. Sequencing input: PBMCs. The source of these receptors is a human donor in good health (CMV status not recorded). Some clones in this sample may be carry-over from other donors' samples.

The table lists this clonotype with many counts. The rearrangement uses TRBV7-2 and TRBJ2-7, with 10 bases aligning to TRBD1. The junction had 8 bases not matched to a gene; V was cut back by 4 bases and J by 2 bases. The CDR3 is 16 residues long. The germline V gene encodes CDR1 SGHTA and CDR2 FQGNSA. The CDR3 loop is CASSSPGQGIPYEQYF. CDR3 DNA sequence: TGTGCCAGCAGCTCCCCGGGACAGGGGATACCCTACGAGCAGTACTTC.

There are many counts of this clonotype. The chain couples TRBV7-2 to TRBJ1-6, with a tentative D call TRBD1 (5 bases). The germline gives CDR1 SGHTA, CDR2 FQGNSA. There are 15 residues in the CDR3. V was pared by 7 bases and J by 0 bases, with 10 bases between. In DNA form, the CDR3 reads TGTGCCAGCACCGTTAGGGGCTCCTATAATTCACCCCTCCACTTT. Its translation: CASTVRGSYNSPLHF.

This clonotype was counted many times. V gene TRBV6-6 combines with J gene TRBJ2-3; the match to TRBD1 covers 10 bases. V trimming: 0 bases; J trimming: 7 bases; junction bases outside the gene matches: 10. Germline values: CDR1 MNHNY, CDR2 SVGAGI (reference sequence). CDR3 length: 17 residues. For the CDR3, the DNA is TGTGCCAGCAGTTACTCAGAGACAGGGGGCGCGAGGAATACGCAGTATTTT. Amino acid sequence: CASSYSETGGARNTQYF.